The T cell receptor beta chain under discussion was sequenced for a study of regulatory T cells in long-lasting Graves disease. iRepertoire HTBI primers and Arm-PCR of CDR3 regions built TCR beta libraries. TCRdb independently ran MiXCR on the multiplex PCR reads; one entry per CDR3 protein. The repertoire includes 350,000 to 450,000 distinct CDR3 sequences, around a fifth of them detected once, and roughly an eighth sits in the top ten. The CDR3 extends over 17 amino acids. Trimming removed 0 bases at V and 0 bases at J, with 12 bases between. Germline-derived CDR1 and CDR2 are KGHSH and LQKENI. Documented time point: persistent/refractory GD, antithyroid drugs over 5 years with positive TRAb. The TCR library was made from RNA that had been extracted from PBMCs in TRIzol.

V gene TRBV18 combines with J gene TRBJ2-4; the D gene is possibly TRBD1 (5 bases). The sample in question was peripheral blood mononuclear cells (PBMCs), obtained when the disease was refractory, from a patient treated with antithyroid drugs. The clonotype was recovered from a female donor with Graves disease. CDR3 coding DNA: TGTGCCAGCTCACCACCGGGGCAGGCGATAGCCAAAAACATTCAGTACTTC. As protein: CASSPPGQAIAKNIQYF.